The rows below give T cell receptor beta chains drawn from one sample of a study of beta chain features in type 1 diabetes. Sequencing was performed with immunoSEQ multiplex PCR; in TCRdb, only in-frame clones are kept and a portion is missing. The sample has about 47,000 clones, 35% to 55% seen once. The specimen sequenced was stem cell memory CD4+ T cells from blood. The source is a man in his thirties or forties with type 1 diabetes. The CDR3 runs from the conserved cysteine through the conserved F or W. Each record gives: D gene, clone size, J gene, V gene, CDR3 DNA, CDR3 protein. D genes are given only for firm matches. A row's size may be missing; if present it is once, few, many or a size class.

TRBD1,.,TRBJ2-2,TRBV19,TGTGCCAGTACCTCAGGGGGATTCGCCGGGGAGCTGTTTTTT,CASTSGGFAGELFF
TRBD1,few,TRBJ1-5,TRBV5-1,TGCGCCAGCAGACAGGGGACCGGCCTTGGACAGCCCCAGCATTTT,CASRQGTGLGQPQHF
.,.,TRBJ2-1,TRBV20-1,TGCAGTGCCCCCTTCTACAATGAGCAGTTCTTC,CSAPFYNEQFF
.,.,TRBJ2-5,TRBV5-1,TGCGCCAGCAGCTTGGGAGTAGAGACCCAGTACTTC,CASSLGVETQYF
TRBD2,few,TRBJ2-1,TRBV19,TGTGCCAGTAGGCGACTAGCGGGCAATGAGCAGTTCTTC,CASRRLAGNEQFF
.,once,TRBJ2-1,TRBV7-3,TGTGCCAGCAGCTTCGGGGGTCAATACAATGAGCAGTTCTTC,CASSFGGQYNEQFF
TRBD1,.,TRBJ1-1,TRBV6-1,TGTGCCAGCAGTGAACAGACAGGGGGAGGCACTGAAGCTTTCTTT,CASSEQTGGGTEAFF
.,.,TRBJ2-1,TRBV6-1,TGTGCCAGCAGCCAGGGCCATGAGCAGTTCTTC,CASSQGHEQFF
TRBD1,few,TRBJ2-3,TRBV5-4,TGTGCCAGCAGCTCGGCCGGGACAGCTGACACAGATACGCAGTATTTT,CASSSAGTADTDTQYF
.,few,TRBJ1-1,TRBV7-9,TGTGCCAGCGGGACACCGGACACTGAAGCTTTCTTT,CASGTPDTEAFF
.,.,TRBJ2-6,TRBV27,TGTGCCAGCAGTTCTACCCCAAGCTCTGGGGCCAACGTCCTGACTTTC,CASSSTPSSGANVLTF
.,.,TRBJ2-7,TRBV7-9,TGTGCCAGCAGCCGACAGGTCTACGAGCAGTACTTC,CASSRQVYEQYF
.,.,TRBJ2-1,TRBV5-1,TGCGCCAGCAGCCCCCGGACAGCATATGGATACAATGAGCAGTTCTTC,CASSPRTAYGYNEQFF
.,.,TRBJ1-2,TRBV19,TGTGCCAGTAGTATAAGGTCAGGTGAATATGGCTACACCTTC,CASSIRSGEYGYTF
TRBD2,few,TRBJ2-1,TRBV5-1,TGCGCCAGCAGCTTACCGGGACTAGCGGGAGTAAATGAGCAGTTCTTC,CASSLPGLAGVNEQFF
.,.,TRBJ2-1,TRBV4-3,TGCGCCAGCAGCCAAGCCACGCTAGCCTACAATGAGCAGTTCTTC,CASSQATLAYNEQFF
TRBD1,few,TRBJ1-1,TRBV18,TGTGCCAGCTCACCCTGGACAGGGGGGAACACTGAAGCTTTCTTT,CASSPWTGGNTEAFF
TRBD1,.,TRBJ1-5,TRBV9,TGTGCCAGCAGTAAGGGACAGGGAGCCGGGGGAAGCAATCAGCCCCAGCATTTT,CASSKGQGAGGSNQPQHF
.,.,TRBJ2-3,TRBV6-6,TGTGCCAGCAGTTACAAGCAGGGGCGTGATACGCAGTATTTT,CASSYKQGRDTQYF
.,.,TRBJ2-2,TRBV4-1,TGCGCCAGCAGCCAAGTATTGGCAACAGGGAGCGTTAAGTCTGGGGAGCTGTTTTTT,CASSQVLATGSVKSGELFF
.,.,TRBJ1-2,TRBV11-1,TGTGCCAGCAGCTCTCGCTATGGCTACACCTTC,CASSSRYGYTF
.,few,TRBJ2-7,TRBV7-2,TGTGCCAGCGGGCCTATCTACGAGCAGTACTTC,CASGPIYEQYF
.,few,TRBJ2-6,TRBV21-1,TGTGCCAGCACGGCCTGGACACCCTCTGGGGCCAACGTCCTGACTTTC,CASTAWTPSGANVLTF
.,.,TRBJ2-7,TRBV5-4,TGTGCCAGCAGCTTGGGTCGGACTACCTCCTACGAGCAGTACTTC,CASSLGRTTSYEQYF
.,.,TRBJ2-5,TRBV20-1,TGCAGTGGACGGAGACAAGAGACCCAGTACTTC,CSGRRQETQYF
TRBD2,.,TRBJ2-7,TRBV7-8,TGTGCCAGCAGCTCTACCGGGACTAGCGGCTCCTACGAGCAGTACTTC,CASSSTGTSGSYEQYF
TRBD2,few,TRBJ2-7,TRBV7-9,TGTGCCAGCAGCTTTACCGGGACTAGCGGTTTTTACGAGCAGTACTTC,CASSFTGTSGFYEQYF
TRBD1,few,TRBJ1-2,TRBV4-2,TGTGCCAGCAGCCAAGAGGGGGACAGACGTTATGGCTACACCTTC,CASSQEGDRRYGYTF
TRBD2,.,TRBJ2-5,TRBV18,TGTGCCAGCTCACCACCTGCGGGAGGCTGGATAGGGACCCAGTACTTC,CASSPPAGGWIGTQYF
TRBD2,few,TRBJ2-3,TRBV5-1,TGCGCCAGCAGCCCGGGACTAGCGGAATTCACAGATACGCAGTATTTT,CASSPGLAEFTDTQYF
.,.,TRBJ2-2,TRBV18,TGTGCCAGCTCACCTCAAGACGCCCGGGGCACCGGGGAGCTGTTTTTT,CASSPQDARGTGELFF
.,.,TRBJ1-4,TRBV4-1,TGCGCCAGCAGCCAAGATCGCGGACAGACCAATGAAAAACTGTTTTTT,CASSQDRGQTNEKLFF
.,few,TRBJ2-5,TRBV7-2,TGTGCCAGCAGTAACAGGAAACTGGAGACCCAGTACTTC,CASSNRKLETQYF
.,.,TRBJ2-5,TRBV10-2,TGCGCCAGCAGTCGGGTCCAAGAGACCCAGTACTTC,CASSRVQETQYF
.,.,TRBJ2-2,TRBV9,TGTGCCAGCGGAAGACACGGGGAGCTGTTTTTT,CASGRHGELFF
.,.,TRBJ1-1,TRBV7-9,TGTGCCAGCAGCTTATGGTTGAGGAACACTGAAGCTTTCTTT,CASSLWLRNTEAFF
TRBD2,few,TRBJ2-3,TRBV9,TGTGCCAGCAGCGTAGGATCTAGCGGGAACACAGATACGCAGTATTTT,CASSVGSSGNTDTQYF
TRBD1,.,TRBJ1-2,TRBV28,TGTGCCAGCAGGACAGGGTGGGATGGCTACACCTTC,CASRTGWDGYTF
.,few,TRBJ2-7,TRBV20-1,TGCAGTGCTTTTGACAGCTACGAGCAGTACTTC,CSAFDSYEQYF
TRBD2,.,TRBJ2-1,TRBV2,TGTGCCAGCAGTGAGCGGGAGGGCTCCTACAATGAGCAGTTCTTC,CASSEREGSYNEQFF
.,few,TRBJ1-3,TRBV30,TGTGCCTGGAGTGCCCCAGGGGCTGGAAACACCATATATTTT,CAWSAPGAGNTIYF
.,.,TRBJ2-7,TRBV18,TGTGCCAGCTCAACAGGGAACTACGAGCAGTACTTC,CASSTGNYEQYF
TRBD1,.,TRBJ2-3,TRBV19,TGTGCCAGTAGTCCCCTTGGACAGGGGGCTGCAGATACGCAGTATTTT,CASSPLGQGAADTQYF
TRBD2,.,TRBJ2-1,TRBV19,TGTGCCAGTACCCCATTGGGAGCGGGAGAGAATGAGCAGTTCTTC,CASTPLGAGENEQFF
.,few,TRBJ2-7,TRBV7-2,TGTGCCAGCAGCCTAGCCTTGGTTGGGGGGAGCTACGAGCAGTACTTC,CASSLALVGGSYEQYF
.,few,TRBJ1-2,TRBV6-1,TGTGCCAGCAGTCCCACGACTGGGGCGGACTATGGCTACACCTTC,CASSPTTGADYGYTF
.,few,TRBJ1-2,TRBV9,TGTGCCAGCAGCGTAGCCCCGGGAGGCGGCTACACCTTC,CASSVAPGGGYTF
.,.,TRBJ1-6,TRBV27,TGTGCCAGCAGTTTGAACCCGGGATCACCCCTCCACTTT,CASSLNPGSPLHF
.,.,TRBJ2-7,TRBV7-2,TGTGCCAGCAGTCGATCGGGAGACCCGGAGCAGTACTTC,CASSRSGDPEQYF
.,.,TRBJ1-2,TRBV7-3,TGTGCCAGCAGCTCCTCCCGGGGGGGCTATGGCTACACCTTC,CASSSSRGGYGYTF
TRBD2,.,TRBJ2-3,TRBV9,TGTGCCAGCAGCGTAGAGGGACTAGCGGGAGTCACAGATACGCAGTATTTT,CASSVEGLAGVTDTQYF
.,.,TRBJ2-5,TRBV6-5,TGTGCCAGCAGTTACGGGACATCAGCGGAGACCCAGTACTTC,CASSYGTSAETQYF
.,.,TRBJ2-1,TRBV18,TGTGCCAGCTCCGGGACTCCAAAAGGGGATGAGCAGTTCTTC,CASSGTPKGDEQFF
TRBD2,few,TRBJ2-7,TRBV5-1,TGCGCCAGCAGCTTGGGACTAGCGGGAGGGACCTACGAGCAGTACTTC,CASSLGLAGGTYEQYF